Listed here are 8 T cell receptor beta chains from one sample, sequenced in a study of T cells after yellow fever vaccination. Using its own MiXCR run on the 5' RACE reads, TCRdb lists one record per CDR3 protein. This table holds 170,000 or so distinct CDR3 sequences, 5.5% to 8% found once. The material was CD4+ T cells sorted from PBMCs, obtained on the day of the first yellow fever vaccination. The receptors derive from a man between 18 and 35 years old who received the YFV17D yellow fever vaccine.

The J gene is TRBJ2-1, the V gene TRBV6-5; 10 bases line up with TRBD1. The V gene end was trimmed by 0 bases and the J gene end by 7 bases; junction bases not matched to a gene: 6. Germline assignment: CDR1 MNHEY and CDR2 SVGAGI. CDR3 length: 16 residues. CDR3 nucleotides: TGTGCCAGCAGTTACTCGGTGACAGGGGGCTTAAATGAGCAGTTCTTC. This encodes CASSYSVTGGLNEQFF.

J is TRBJ2-3 and V is TRBV7-3, with 9 bases aligning to TRBD2. This CDR3 is built from 16 residues. Losses at the gene ends were 5 bases for V and 5 bases for J; bases not matched to a gene: 11. In germline, CDR1 is SGHTA, CDR2 FQGTGA. CDR3 protein: CASSPSGRGGQDTQYF. DNA for the CDR3: TGTGCCAGCAGCCCCTCGGGGCGGGGGGGCCAAGATACGCAGTATTTT. The whole variable domain, filled in from reference TRBV7-3 and TRBJ2-3, reads GAGVSQTPSNKVTEKGKYVELRCDPISGHTALYWYRQSLGQGPEFLIYFQGTGAADDSGLPNDRFFAVRPEGSVSTLKIQRTERGDSAVYLCASSPSGRGGQDTQYFGPGTRLTVL.

This clonotype was seen repeatedly, ten times or more. The rearrangement joins TRBV20-1 to TRBJ1-4; weak D call: TRBD1 (6 bases). Per the germline V gene, CDR1 is DFQATT and CDR2 is SNEGSKA (reference sequence). This CDR3 has 13 residues. Trimming shortened V by 0 bases and J by 8 bases, and 10 bases separated the two germline ends. The CDR3 sequence is CSARDRGNEKLFF. The CDR3, as DNA: TGCAGTGCTAGAGACAGGGGAAACGAAAAACTGTTTTTT.

This clonotype was seen more than once but under ten times. The J gene is TRBJ2-5, the V gene TRBV5-6; 10 bases map to TRBD2. The V gene's germline CDR1 is SGHDT and CDR2 YYEEEE. Trimming at V came to 4 bases and at J to 2 bases, leaving 5 bases not matched to a gene. The CDR3 spans 15 residues. CDR3 region: CASSDGLADQETQYF. In nucleotides, the CDR3 is TGTGCCAGCAGCGACGGACTAGCGGATCAAGAGACCCAGTACTTC.

In this sample, this clonotype turned up many times. The chain joins TRBV5-1 to TRBJ2-1; 8 bases agree with TRBD2. J lost 4 bases, V lost 5 bases, and 2 bases had no gene match. The CDR3 sequence is 13 residues long. Germline assignment: CDR1 SGHRS and CDR2 YFSETQ. Here the CDR3 reads CASRLAVYNEQFF. CDR3 bases: TGCGCCAGCAGACTAGCGGTATACAATGAGCAGTTCTTC.

This clonotype has only a few counts. This sequence joins TRBV14 and TRBJ2-3; 8 bases align to TRBD1. The CDR3 covers 17 residues. CDR1 is SGHDN and CDR2 is FVKESK in the germline V gene. V lost 2 bases, J lost 6 bases, and 13 bases stayed unmatched. The CDR3 spells CASSQRLGQGAVDTQYF. The DNA for the CDR3 is TGTGCCAGCAGCCAAAGACTAGGACAGGGAGCGGTGGATACGCAGTATTTT.

Ten or more counts support this clonotype. The J gene is TRBJ2-5, the V gene TRBV19, with D possibly matching TRBD1 (6 bases). The CDR3 contains 14 residues. CDR1 and CDR2 from the germline V gene are LNHDA and SQIVND (reference sequence). V lost 10 bases, J lost 6 bases, and 21 bases lay in between. CDR3 amino acids: CANWGKQGRKTQYF. In nucleotides, the CDR3 is TGTGCCAACTGGGGAAAACAGGGTAGGAAGACCCAGTACTTC. The full variable domain, in which reference TRBV19 and TRBJ2-5 provide the parts outside the CDR3, is DGGITQSPKYLFRKEGQNVTLSCEQNLNHDAMYWYRQDPGQGLRLIYYSQIVNDFQKGDIAEGYSVSREKKESFPLTVTSAQKNPTAFYLCANWGKQGRKTQYFGPGTRLLVL.

This clonotype appeared many times. The chain uses TRBV28 and TRBJ1-2; 7 positions agree with TRBD1. CDR3 length: 16 amino acids. The V segment lost 6 bases and the J segment 2 bases; nucleotides outside the gene matches: 12. CDR1 MDHEN and CDR2 SYDVKM come from the germline V gene. CDR3 in amino acids: CASSSFIGQVNYGYTF. For the CDR3, the DNA is TGTGCCAGCAGCTCATTTATCGGACAGGTGAACTATGGCTACACCTTC.